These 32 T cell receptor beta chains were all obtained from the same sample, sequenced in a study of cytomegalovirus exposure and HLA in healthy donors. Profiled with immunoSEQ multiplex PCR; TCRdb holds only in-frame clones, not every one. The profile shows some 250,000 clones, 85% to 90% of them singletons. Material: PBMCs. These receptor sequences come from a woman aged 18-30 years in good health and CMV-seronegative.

CDR3 bases: TGTGCCAGCGCGGACAGGGAACAAGAGACCCAGTACTTC. Its translation is CASADREQETQYF. The chain couples TRBV6-6 to TRBJ2-5; TRBD1 matches at 8 bases. Germline-derived CDR1 and CDR2 are MNHNY and SVGAGI (reference sequence). The CDR3 consists of 13 residues. Trimming removed 8 bases from V and 2 bases from J; junction bases left unmatched: 4.

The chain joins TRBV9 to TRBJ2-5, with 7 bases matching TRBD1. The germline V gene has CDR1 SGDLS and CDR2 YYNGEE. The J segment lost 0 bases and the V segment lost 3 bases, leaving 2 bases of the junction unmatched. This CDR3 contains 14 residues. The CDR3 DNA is TGTGCCAGCAGCGCCAGGGGGTACCAAGAGACCCAGTACTTC. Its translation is CASSARGYQETQYF. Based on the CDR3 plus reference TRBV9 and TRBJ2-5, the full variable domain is DSGVTQTPKHLITATGQRVTLRCSPRSGDLSVYWYQQSLDQGLQFLIQYYNGEERAKGNILERFSAQQFPDLHSELNLSSLELGDSALYFCASSARGYQETQYFGPGTRLLVL.

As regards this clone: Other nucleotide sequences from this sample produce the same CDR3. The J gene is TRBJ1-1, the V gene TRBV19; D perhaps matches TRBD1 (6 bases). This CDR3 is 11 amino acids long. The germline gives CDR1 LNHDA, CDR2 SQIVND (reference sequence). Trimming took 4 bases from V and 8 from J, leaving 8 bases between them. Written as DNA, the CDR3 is TGTGCCAGTAGTAGAGACAGGGAAGCTTTCTTT. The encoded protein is CASSRDREAFF.

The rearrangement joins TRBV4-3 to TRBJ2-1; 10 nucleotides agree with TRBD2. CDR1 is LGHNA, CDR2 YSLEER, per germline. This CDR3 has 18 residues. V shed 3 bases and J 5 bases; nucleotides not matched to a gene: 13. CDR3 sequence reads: CASSQTLFSGGYDNEQFF. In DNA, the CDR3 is TGCGCCAGCAGCCAGACCCTTTTTAGCGGGGGGTACGACAATGAGCAGTTCTTC.

CDR3 region: CASSSPDRANYGYTF. In DNA, the CDR3 is TGTGCCAGCAGCTCTCCGGACAGGGCCAACTATGGCTACACCTTC. The V call is TRBV9, the J call TRBJ1-2; 8 nucleotides agree with TRBD1. Germline V gene sequence: CDR1 SGDLS, CDR2 YYNGEE. This CDR3 is built from 15 residues. V shed 4 bases, J shed 2 bases, and the junction held 7 bases outside the gene matches.

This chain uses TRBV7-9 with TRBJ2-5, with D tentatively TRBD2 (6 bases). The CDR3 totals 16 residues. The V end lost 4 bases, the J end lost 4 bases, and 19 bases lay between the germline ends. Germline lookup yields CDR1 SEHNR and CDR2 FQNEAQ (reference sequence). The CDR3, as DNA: TGTGCCAGCAGCTCCTTAACTAGCCGCGGAGTAGAGACCCAGTACTTC. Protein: CASSSLTSRGVETQYF.

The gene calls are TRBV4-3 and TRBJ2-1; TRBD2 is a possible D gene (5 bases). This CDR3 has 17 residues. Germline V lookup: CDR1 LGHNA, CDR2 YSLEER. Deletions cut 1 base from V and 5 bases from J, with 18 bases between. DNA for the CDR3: TGCGCCAGCAGCCAAGGTACTAGAACCGGACGGAACAATGAGCAGTTCTTC. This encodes CASSQGTRTGRNNEQFF.

The CDR3 region is CASKSGTGNYEQYV. As DNA, the CDR3 is TGCGCCAGCAAATCAGGGACAGGGAACTACGAGCAGTACGTC. V gene TRBV5-1 combines with J gene TRBJ2-7; TRBD1 matches at 9 bases. J lost 3 bases, V lost 6 bases, and 7 bases had no gene match. The CDR3 consists of 14 residues. CDR1 and CDR2 from the germline V gene are SGHRS and YFSETQ.

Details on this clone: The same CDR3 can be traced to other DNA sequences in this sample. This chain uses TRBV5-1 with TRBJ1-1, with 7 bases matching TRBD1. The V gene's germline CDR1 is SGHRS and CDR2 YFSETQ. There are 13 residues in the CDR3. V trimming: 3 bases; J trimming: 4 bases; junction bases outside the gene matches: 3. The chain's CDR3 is CASSYSGGTEAFF. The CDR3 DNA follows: TGCGCCAGCAGCTACTCAGGGGGCACTGAAGCTTTCTTT.

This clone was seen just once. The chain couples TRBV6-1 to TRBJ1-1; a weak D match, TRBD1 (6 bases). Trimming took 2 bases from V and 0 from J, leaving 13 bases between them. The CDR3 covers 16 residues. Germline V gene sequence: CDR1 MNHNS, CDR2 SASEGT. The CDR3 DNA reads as TGTGCCAGCAGTGAACGCACAGGGTTTATGAACACTGAAGCTTTCTTT. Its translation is CASSERTGFMNTEAFF.

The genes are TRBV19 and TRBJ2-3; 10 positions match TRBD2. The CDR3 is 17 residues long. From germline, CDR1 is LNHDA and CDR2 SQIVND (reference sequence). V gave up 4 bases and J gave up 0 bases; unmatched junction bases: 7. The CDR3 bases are TGTGCCAGTAGTACGGTAGCGGGGGGTCCGAGCACAGATACGCAGTATTTT. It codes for CASSTVAGGPSTDTQYF.

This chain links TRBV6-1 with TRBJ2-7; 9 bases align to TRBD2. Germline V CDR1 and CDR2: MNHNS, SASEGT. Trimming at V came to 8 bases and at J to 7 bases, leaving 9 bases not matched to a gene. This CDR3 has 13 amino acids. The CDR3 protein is CASLPSGGREQYF. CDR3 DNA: TGTGCCAGCTTACCGAGCGGGGGGCGTGAGCAGTACTTC.

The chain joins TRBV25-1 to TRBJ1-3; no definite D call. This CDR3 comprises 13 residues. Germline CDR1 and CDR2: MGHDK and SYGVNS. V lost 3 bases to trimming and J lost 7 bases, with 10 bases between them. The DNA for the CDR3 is TGTGCCAGCAGTGATGGCAGGCTCAACACCATATATTTT. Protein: CASSDGRLNTIYF.

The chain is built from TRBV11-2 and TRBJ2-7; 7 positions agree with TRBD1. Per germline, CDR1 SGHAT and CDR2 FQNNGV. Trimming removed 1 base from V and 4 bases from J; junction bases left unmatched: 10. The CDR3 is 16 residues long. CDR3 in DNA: TGTGCCAGCAGCTTAGCCGGGACAGCCGCCAGATACGAGCAGTACGTC. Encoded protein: CASSLAGTAARYEQYV.

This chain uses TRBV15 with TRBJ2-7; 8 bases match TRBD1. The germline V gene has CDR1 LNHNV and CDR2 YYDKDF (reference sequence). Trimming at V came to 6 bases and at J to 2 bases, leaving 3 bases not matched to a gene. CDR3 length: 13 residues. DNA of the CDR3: TGTGCCACCAGTCAGGGGGCGACCTACGAGCAGTACTTC. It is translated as CATSQGATYEQYF.

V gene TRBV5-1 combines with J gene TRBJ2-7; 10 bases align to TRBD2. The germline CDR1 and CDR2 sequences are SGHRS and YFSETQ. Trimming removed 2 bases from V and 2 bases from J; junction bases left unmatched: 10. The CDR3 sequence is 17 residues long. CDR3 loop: CASSFAQSSGGTYEQYF. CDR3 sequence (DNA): TGCGCCAGCAGCTTTGCCCAGTCTAGCGGGGGAACCTACGAGCAGTACTTC.

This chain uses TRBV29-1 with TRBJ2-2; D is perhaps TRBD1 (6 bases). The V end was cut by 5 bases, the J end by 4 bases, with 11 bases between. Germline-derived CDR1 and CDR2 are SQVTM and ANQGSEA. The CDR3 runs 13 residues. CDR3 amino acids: CSVNRDPTGELFF. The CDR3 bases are TGCAGCGTTAACAGGGATCCCACCGGGGAGCTGTTTTTT.

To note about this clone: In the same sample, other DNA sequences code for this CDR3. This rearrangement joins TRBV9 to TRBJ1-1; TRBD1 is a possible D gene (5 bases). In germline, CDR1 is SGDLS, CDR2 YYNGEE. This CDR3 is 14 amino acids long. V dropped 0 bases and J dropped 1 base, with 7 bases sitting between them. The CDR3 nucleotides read TGTGCCAGCAGCGTAGCCGGGGGGAACACTGAAGCTTTCTTT. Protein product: CASSVAGGNTEAFF.

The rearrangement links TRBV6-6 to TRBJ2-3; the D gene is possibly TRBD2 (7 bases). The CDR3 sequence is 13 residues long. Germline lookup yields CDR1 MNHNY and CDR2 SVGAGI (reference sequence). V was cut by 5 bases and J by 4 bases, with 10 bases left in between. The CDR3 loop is CASSLGGADTQYF. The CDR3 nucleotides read TGTGCCAGCAGTCTAGGGGGGGCAGATACGCAGTATTTT.

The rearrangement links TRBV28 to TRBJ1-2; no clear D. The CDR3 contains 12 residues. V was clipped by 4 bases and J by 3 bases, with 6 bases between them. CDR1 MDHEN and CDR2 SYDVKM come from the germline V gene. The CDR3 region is CASSYSYYGYTF. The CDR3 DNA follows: TGTGCCAGCAGTTATAGTTACTATGGCTACACCTTC.

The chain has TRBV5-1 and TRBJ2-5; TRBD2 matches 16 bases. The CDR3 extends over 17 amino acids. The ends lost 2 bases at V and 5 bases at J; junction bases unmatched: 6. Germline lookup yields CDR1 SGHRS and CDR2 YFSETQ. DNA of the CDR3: TGCGCCAGCAGCTTCGGGACTAGCGGGGGGGCACGGGAGACCCAGTACTTC. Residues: CASSFGTSGGARETQYF.

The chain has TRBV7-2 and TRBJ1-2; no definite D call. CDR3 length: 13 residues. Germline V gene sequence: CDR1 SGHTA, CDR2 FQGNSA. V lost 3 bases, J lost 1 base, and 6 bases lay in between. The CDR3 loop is CASSFVSNYGYTF. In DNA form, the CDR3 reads TGTGCCAGCAGCTTCGTCAGTAACTATGGCTACACCTTC.

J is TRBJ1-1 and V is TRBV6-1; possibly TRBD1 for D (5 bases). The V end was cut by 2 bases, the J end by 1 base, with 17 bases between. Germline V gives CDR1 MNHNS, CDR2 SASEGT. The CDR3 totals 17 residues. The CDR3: CASSEFPAGGENTEAFF. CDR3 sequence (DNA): TGTGCCAGCAGTGAATTCCCCGCGGGGGGAGAGAACACTGAAGCTTTCTTT.

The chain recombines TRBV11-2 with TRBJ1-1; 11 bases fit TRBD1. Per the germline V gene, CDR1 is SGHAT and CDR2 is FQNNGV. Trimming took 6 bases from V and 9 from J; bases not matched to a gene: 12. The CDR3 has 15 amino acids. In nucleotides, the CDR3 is TGTGCCAGCAGATACCAACCCGGACAGGGGGCGCAAGCTTTCTTT. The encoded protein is CASRYQPGQGAQAFF.

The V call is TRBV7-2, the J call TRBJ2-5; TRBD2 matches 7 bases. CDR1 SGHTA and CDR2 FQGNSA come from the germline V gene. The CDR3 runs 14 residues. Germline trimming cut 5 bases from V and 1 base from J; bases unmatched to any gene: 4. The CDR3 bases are TGTGCCAGCAGCGCGGGACTAACCCAAGAGACCCAGTACTTC. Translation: CASSAGLTQETQYF.

CDR3 in DNA: TGCGCCAGCAGCTTGGGAGACAGGGTCACTGAAGCTTTCTTT. It translates to CASSLGDRVTEAFF. This chain uses TRBV5-1 with TRBJ1-1; 7 nucleotides line up with TRBD1. The V segment lost 0 bases and the J segment 4 bases; nucleotides outside the gene matches: 3. Germline CDR1 reads SGHRS; CDR2 reads YFSETQ. This CDR3 contains 14 residues.

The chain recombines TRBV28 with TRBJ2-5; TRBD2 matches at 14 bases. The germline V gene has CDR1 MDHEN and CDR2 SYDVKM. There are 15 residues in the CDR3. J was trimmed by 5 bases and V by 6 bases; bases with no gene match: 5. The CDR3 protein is CASSPGLAGDETQYF. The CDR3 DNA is TGTGCCAGCAGCCCGGGACTAGCGGGGGACGAGACCCAGTACTTC.

CDR3 amino acids: CASGGQDHEQYV. CDR3 in DNA: TGTGCCAGCGGTGGGCAGGATCACGAGCAGTACGTC. The gene calls are TRBV2 and TRBJ2-7; no definite D call. V gave up 8 bases and J gave up 5 bases, with 13 bases separating them. This CDR3 region has 12 residues. Germline V gives CDR1 SNHLY, CDR2 FYNNEI.

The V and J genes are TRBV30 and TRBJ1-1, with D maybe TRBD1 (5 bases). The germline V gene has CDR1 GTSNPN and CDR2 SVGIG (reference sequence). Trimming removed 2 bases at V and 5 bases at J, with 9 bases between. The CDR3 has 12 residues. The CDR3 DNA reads TGTGCCTGGAGTTCAGGGATTACTGAAGCTTTCTTT. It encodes CAWSSGITEAFF.

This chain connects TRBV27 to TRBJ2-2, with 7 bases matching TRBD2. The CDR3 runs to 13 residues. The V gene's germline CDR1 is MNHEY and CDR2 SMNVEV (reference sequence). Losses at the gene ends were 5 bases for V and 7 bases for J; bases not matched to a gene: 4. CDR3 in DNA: TGTGCCAGCAGTACCTGGGGGGGCGGGGAGCTGTTTTTT. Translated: CASSTWGGGELFF.

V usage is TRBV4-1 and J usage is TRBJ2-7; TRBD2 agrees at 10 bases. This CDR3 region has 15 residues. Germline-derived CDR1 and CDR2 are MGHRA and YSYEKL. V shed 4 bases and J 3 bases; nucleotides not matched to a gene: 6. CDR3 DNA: TGCGCCAGCAGCCCCGGACTAGCGGTTGGCTACGAGCAGTACTTC. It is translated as CASSPGLAVGYEQYF.

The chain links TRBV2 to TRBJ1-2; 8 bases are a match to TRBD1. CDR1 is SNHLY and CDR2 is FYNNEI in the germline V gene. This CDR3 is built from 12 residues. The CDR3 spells CATGQGLAGYTF. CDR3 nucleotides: TGTGCTACCGGACAGGGCTTGGCTGGCTACACCTTC.